One and the same sample provided the 26 T cell receptor beta chains below, sequenced in a study of T cells in Graves' hyperthyroidism and ophthalmopathy (dated by TCRdb to the late 2010s). Library preparation employed multiplex PCR. Instrument used: Illumina HiSeq 2000. The TCR beta CDR3 regions were amplified from RNA transcripts. The first round of RT-PCR for the TCR CDR3 was performed with the HTBI primer set and the Qiagen OneStep RT-PCR kit. TCRdb ran its own pipeline on the public reads, namely fastp trimming at Q25 and MiXCR clone calling, and kept in-frame beta chains. All rows with the same CDR3 protein become a single entry with the most common DNA and genes. Here the sample has roughly 400,000 distinct CDR3 sequences; about a sixth occur a single time. Of the sample, 28% is held by the ten largest clones. Sequencing input: blood. These receptors originate from a woman aged 18-30 years with Graves' hyperthyroidism that later progressed to Graves' ophthalmopathy.

This clonotype was recorded at least ten times. The chain joins TRBV27 to TRBJ1-2; D is undetermined. This CDR3 contains 12 residues. The V end was cut by 5 bases, the J end by 4 bases, with 8 bases between. Germline assignment: CDR1 MNHEY and CDR2 SMNVEV (reference sequence). CDR3 DNA sequence: TGTGCCAGCAGTCAAACGGGCTATGGCTACACCTTC. Protein product: CASSQTGYGYTF.

The sample holds many counts of this clonotype. The V and J genes are TRBV28 and TRBJ1-2; 8 bases line up with TRBD1. CDR1 is MDHEN and CDR2 is SYDVKM in the germline V gene. The CDR3 has 12 amino acids. Germline trimming cut 9 bases from V and 8 bases from J; bases unmatched to any gene: 8. The CDR3 protein is CASSDRVDGYTF. CDR3 coding DNA: TGTGCCAGTTCGGACAGGGTAGACGGCTACACCTTC.

The chain combines TRBV25-1 with TRBJ1-5; D not resolved. The CDR3 runs to 17 residues. V was cut by 3 bases and J by 2 bases, with 17 bases left in between. The germline V gene encodes CDR1 MGHDK and CDR2 SYGVNS. CDR3 DNA sequence: TGTGCCAGCAGTGACGGGCGAGAATCAGCAGGCAATCAGCCCCAGCATTTT. Translating gives CASSDGRESAGNQPQHF. Together with reference TRBV25-1 and TRBJ1-5, the CDR3 gives the full variable domain: EADIYQTPRYLVIGTGKKITLECSQTMGHDKMYWYQQDPGMELHLIHYSYGVNSTEKGDLSSESTVSRIRTEHFPLTLESARPSHTSQYLCASSDGRESAGNQPQHFGDGTRLSIL.

This clonotype was seen many times. This chain uses TRBV28 with TRBJ2-3, with D maybe TRBD2 (5 bases). The CDR3 is 16 residues long. Trimming stripped 2 bases from V and 0 bases from J, with 12 bases between. Germline V gene data show CDR1 as MDHEN and CDR2 as SYDVKM. The CDR3 region is CASSLISEISTDTQYF. The CDR3 coding sequence is TGTGCCAGCAGTTTAATTAGCGAGATCAGCACAGATACGCAGTATTTT.

This clonotype has a count of ten or more. In nucleotides, the CDR3 is TGTGCCAGCAGCCCCCGGGGTCGGGCCAACGTCCTGACTTTC. The encoded protein is CASSPRGRANVLTF. The V call is TRBV11-2, the J call TRBJ2-6, with a possible D match to TRBD2 (5 bases). V lost 5 bases, J lost 5 bases, and 10 bases lay in between. This CDR3 region has 14 residues. Germline CDR1 reads SGHAT; CDR2 reads FQNNGV.

V usage is TRBV20-1 and J usage is TRBJ2-7, with D unclear. This CDR3 is built from 14 residues. V was shortened by 5 bases and J by 0 bases, with 14 bases between the two germline ends. CDR1 is DFQATT and CDR2 is SNEGSKA in the germline V gene (reference sequence). CDR3: CSALAPWSSYEQYF. In nucleotides, the CDR3 is TGCAGTGCTTTGGCCCCCTGGAGCTCCTACGAGCAGTACTTC.

This clonotype was seen ten or more times. This chain connects TRBV20-1 to TRBJ2-7; 8 bases fit TRBD1. CDR1 DFQATT and CDR2 SNEGSKA come from the germline V gene (reference sequence). The CDR3 runs to 12 residues. The junction had 3 bases not matched to a gene; V was cut back by 5 bases and J by 3 bases. The CDR3 spells CSAVDRDYEQYF. The CDR3 DNA reads as TGCAGTGCTGTGGACAGGGACTACGAGCAGTACTTC.

The V gene is TRBV5-1, the J gene TRBJ2-5, with D possibly matching TRBD2 (6 bases). The germline V and J ends were trimmed by 1 base and 5 bases, with 12 bases remaining between them. The CDR3 has 14 residues. CDR1 and CDR2 (germline): SGHRS, YFSETQ. The CDR3: CASSLRGREETQYF. CDR3 sequence (DNA): TGCGCCAGCAGCTTGAGGGGACGGGAGGAGACCCAGTACTTC.

This clonotype was counted ten times or more. The gene calls are TRBV29-1 and TRBJ2-1; unclear D gene. Trimming removed 4 bases at V and 3 bases at J, with 7 bases between. The CDR3 has 12 amino acids. Germline lookup yields CDR1 SQVTM and CDR2 ANQGSEA. CDR3: CSVVADYNEQFF. DNA for the CDR3: TGCAGCGTTGTGGCCGACTACAATGAGCAGTTCTTC.

The genes are TRBV6-4 and TRBJ2-3, with 13 positions matching TRBD2. The CDR3 contains 15 residues. Germline CDR1 is MRHNA and CDR2 is SNTAGT. The junction had 6 bases not matched to a gene; V was cut back by 8 bases and J by 4 bases. The CDR3 reads CASRRLAGGPDTQYF. The CDR3 region has the DNA TGTGCCAGCCGCAGACTAGCGGGAGGCCCAGATACGCAGTATTTT.

The V gene is TRBV28, the J gene TRBJ2-1; D is possibly TRBD1 (5 bases). The CDR3 runs 14 residues. The V gene lost 7 bases and the J gene lost 6 bases, with 16 bases spanning the gap. CDR1 is MDHEN, CDR2 SYDVKM, per germline. CDR3 sequence: CASTRTRLPNEQFF. CDR3 DNA: TGTGCCAGCACCCGGACAAGACTCCCCAATGAGCAGTTCTTC.

Concerning this clonotype: A junction boundary mismatches the germline segment, possibly from a read error. V gene TRBV29-1 combines with J gene TRBJ1-2, with D unclear. The CDR3 has 11 residues. The germline V gene encodes CDR1 SQVTM and CDR2 ANQGSEA. The CDR3 loop is CSVGWVDGYTF. DNA of the CDR3: TGCAGCGTTGGATGGGTAGATGGGTACACCTTC.

The rearrangement links TRBV4-1 to TRBJ2-3, with D perhaps TRBD1 or TRBD2 (5 bases each). This CDR3 has 14 amino acids. Trimming stripped 6 bases from V and 4 bases from J, with 14 bases between. Germline CDR1 reads MGHRA; CDR2 reads YSYEKL. For the CDR3, the DNA is TGCGCCAGCAGTCTAGGGGCTAGCTCAGATACGCAGTATTTT. Its protein is CASSLGASSDTQYF.

The V and J genes are TRBV18 and TRBJ1-6; D remains unclear. Germline V CDR1 and CDR2: KGHSH, LQKENI. This CDR3 has 16 amino acids. V gave up 2 bases and J gave up 3 bases, with 11 bases separating them. Written as DNA, the CDR3 is TGTGCCAGCTCACCATCTTCAGGCAACTATAATTCACCCCTCCACTTT. Translating it yields CASSPSSGNYNSPLHF.

In its sample, this clonotype was seen a few times. V is TRBV7-3 and J is TRBJ1-1; TRBD1 matches 8 bases. V gave up 5 bases and J gave up 4 bases; unmatched junction bases: 6. CDR1 is SGHTA, CDR2 FQGTGA, per germline. This CDR3 region has 14 residues. CDR3 residues: CASSQTGVGTEAFF. As DNA, the CDR3 is TGTGCCAGCAGCCAGACAGGGGTGGGCACTGAAGCTTTCTTT.

The V gene is TRBV28, the J gene TRBJ1-1, with TRBD1 identical over 9 bases. Germline-derived CDR1 and CDR2 are MDHEN and SYDVKM. V trimming: 4 bases; J trimming: 9 bases; junction bases outside the gene matches: 6. The CDR3 spans 13 residues. The CDR3 DNA reads TGTGCCAGCAGTTCGGGACAGGGACCCAAAGCTTTCTTT. Its protein is CASSSGQGPKAFF.

This clonotype was observed a handful of times. V usage is TRBV7-9 and J usage is TRBJ1-2, with unresolved D. With 1 base removed from V and 2 bases from J, the gap between germline ends came to 5 bases. Germline V gene data show CDR1 as SEHNR and CDR2 as FQNEAQ (reference sequence). CDR3 size: 13 residues. DNA of the CDR3: TGTGCCAGCAGCTTAGAGGCGAACTATGGCTACACCTTC. This translates into CASSLEANYGYTF.

The chain combines TRBV20-1 with TRBJ2-3; D is possibly TRBD1 or TRBD2 (5 bases each). Germline V gene data show CDR1 as DFQATT and CDR2 as SNEGSKA (reference sequence). This CDR3 contains 17 residues. The V end lost 5 bases, the J end lost 6 bases, and 27 bases lay between the germline ends. DNA of the CDR3: TGCAGTGCTCGACCAGCGGCAGGGAGCACGCCGTGGGATACGCAGTATTTT. Amino acids: CSARPAAGSTPWDTQYF.

This chain joins TRBV4-2 and TRBJ1-1; unclear D gene. Germline CDR1 is LGHNA and CDR2 is YNFKEQ. V shed 3 bases and J shed 4 bases, with 12 bases lying between them. CDR3 length equals 14 residues. CDR3 loop: CASSHAWAVTEAFF. CDR3 coding DNA: TGTGCCAGCAGCCATGCTTGGGCGGTCACTGAAGCTTTCTTT.

The chain combines TRBV30 with TRBJ1-4, with D maybe TRBD1 (6 bases). The ends were cut back, 3 bases at V and 10 bases at J, with 18 bases in the middle. This CDR3 is 14 amino acids long. From germline, CDR1 is GTSNPN and CDR2 SVGIG (reference sequence). CDR3 protein: CAWSEKVGGGKLFF. The DNA of the CDR3 is TGTGCCTGGAGCGAGAAGGTTGGGGGCGGAAAACTGTTTTTT.

In its sample, this clonotype was seen many times. The CDR3 region is CSSGQGGNQPQHF. Here the CDR3 DNA reads TGCAGTTCCGGACAGGGCGGGAATCAGCCCCAGCATTTT. The chain joins TRBV20-1 to TRBJ1-5, with 8 nucleotides matching TRBD1. CDR1 is DFQATT, CDR2 SNEGSKA, per germline (reference sequence). The ends lost 8 bases at V and 4 bases at J; junction bases unmatched: 7. The CDR3 consists of 13 residues.

In its sample, this clonotype was seen many times. This rearrangement joins TRBV28 to TRBJ1-2; D is uncertain. V lost 5 bases, J lost 6 bases, and 19 bases lay in between. Germline V gives CDR1 MDHEN, CDR2 SYDVKM. CDR3 length: 15 amino acids. CDR3 nucleotides: TGTGCCAGCAGTGTGCAAATAGGATTTCCCCATGGCTACACCTTC. This translates into CASSVQIGFPHGYTF.

This clonotype was observed at least ten times. This sequence joins TRBV11-2 and TRBJ1-1; possible D gene TRBD1, 6 bases. The CDR3 is 13 amino acids. Germline CDR1 reads SGHAT; CDR2 reads FQNNGV. Deletions cut 5 bases from V and 3 bases from J, with 10 bases between. The CDR3 sequence: CASSRNRDTEAFF. The CDR3 coding sequence is TGTGCCAGCAGCCGCAACAGGGACACTGAAGCTTTCTTT.

This clonotype showed up many times. This chain joins TRBV6-1 and TRBJ1-2; D is possibly TRBD1 (6 bases). This CDR3 has 14 amino acids. Deletions cut 2 bases from V and 7 bases from J, with 14 bases between. The germline V gene encodes CDR1 MNHNS and CDR2 SASEGT. CDR3 in amino acids: CASSESGGGSGYTF. CDR3 in DNA: TGTGCCAGCAGTGAATCGGGGGGGGGCAGTGGCTACACCTTC.

The rearrangement links TRBV20-1 to TRBJ1-6; D is ambiguous. Per the germline V gene, CDR1 is DFQATT and CDR2 is SNEGSKA (reference sequence). V dropped 1 base and J dropped 3 bases, with 10 bases sitting between them. This CDR3 has 15 amino acids. The CDR3 region is CSARVAGDYNSPLHF. The CDR3 bases are TGCAGTGCTAGAGTAGCTGGGGACTATAATTCACCCCTCCACTTT.

This clonotype showed up many times. The CDR3 DNA reads as TGCAGTGCTAGCGGAACTAGTTGGGACTATTGGGAGCAGTTCTTC. Translation: CSASGTSWDYWEQFF. The J gene is TRBJ2-1, the V gene TRBV20-1; 7 nucleotides match TRBD2. CDR3 size: 15 residues. Trimming at V came to 3 bases and at J to 10 bases, leaving 15 bases not matched to a gene. Germline V gene data show CDR1 as DFQATT and CDR2 as SNEGSKA (reference sequence).